This TCR beta chain was obtained from a study of shared clonotypes between healthy human individuals. Across the study: Each donor's CD4 naive and CD4 memory cells filled three plates apiece, CD8 naive two, and CD8 memory one.

With regard to this clone: Its antigen is unknown.

Overall study findings and caveats: Relative to clonotypes present in all four donors, those not shared had lower generation probabilities.

It was at deep level that the assay was run. The data were produced by immunoSEQ multiplex PCR, yet TCRdb's version contains in-frame clones alone and is incomplete. Among 2 million to 2.5 million clones, around 92% were seen once, and the ten largest hold about 0.36%. The CDR3 is made up of 14 amino acids. Germline lookup yields CDR1 SEHNR and CDR2 FQNEAQ (reference sequence). The V gene lost 5 bases and the J gene lost 9 bases, with 17 bases spanning the gap. The sequence was collected from a man in his late teens or twenties in good health. Some clones in this sample may be carry-over from other donors' samples. Sequenced material: naive CD4+ T cells from PBMCs. Indicated subset: CD45RA+ positively selected. The chain employs TRBV7-9 and TRBJ2-1, with TRBD1 as a possible D gene (5 bases). The CDR3: CASSPHQGLGEQFF. The CDR3 coding sequence is TGTGCCAGCAGCCCACACCAGGGATTAGGTGAGCAGTTCTTC.